This T cell receptor beta chain was sequenced in a study of cytomegalovirus exposure and HLA in healthy donors. It was with 60 Vbeta and 13 Jbeta primers that the PCR ran. The method was immunoSEQ multiplex PCR; TCRdb's version includes in-frame clones alone and lacks a portion of them. The sample lists approximately 190,000 clones; about four fifths were seen once. About this clone: Its antigen is currently unknown.

General study findings and limits: The sole available immune exposure information was CMV serostatus. Earlier analysis found most TCR beta V segments productive about 87% or about 30% of the time.

Germline loops: CDR1 SGHRS, CDR2 YFSETQ. The CDR3 contains 16 residues. Trimming at V came to 4 bases and at J to 5 bases, leaving 11 bases not matched to a gene. V usage is TRBV5-1 and J usage is TRBJ2-5; 10 bases match TRBD1. Sequences were obtained from PBMCs. This receptor was identified in a woman in her 50s in good health and CMV-seropositive. CDR3 sequence (DNA): TGCGCCAGCAGCCCTCCAGGGACAGGGGTGGAGGAGACCCAGTACTTC. It yields the protein CASSPPGTGVEETQYF.